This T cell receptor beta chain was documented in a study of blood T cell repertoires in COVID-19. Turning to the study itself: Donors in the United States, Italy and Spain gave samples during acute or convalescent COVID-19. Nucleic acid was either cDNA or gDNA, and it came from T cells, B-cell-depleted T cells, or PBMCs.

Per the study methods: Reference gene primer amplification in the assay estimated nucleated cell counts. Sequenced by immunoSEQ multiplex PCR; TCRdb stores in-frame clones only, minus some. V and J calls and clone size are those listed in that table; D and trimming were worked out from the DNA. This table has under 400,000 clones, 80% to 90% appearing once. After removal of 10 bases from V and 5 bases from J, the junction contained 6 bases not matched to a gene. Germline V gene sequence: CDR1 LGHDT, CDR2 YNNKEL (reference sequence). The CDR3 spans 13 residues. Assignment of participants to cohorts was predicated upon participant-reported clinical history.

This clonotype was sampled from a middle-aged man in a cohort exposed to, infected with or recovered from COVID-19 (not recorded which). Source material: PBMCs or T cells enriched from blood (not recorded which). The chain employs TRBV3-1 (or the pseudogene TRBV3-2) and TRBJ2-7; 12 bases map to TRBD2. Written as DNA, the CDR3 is TGTGCCACCAAGACTAGCGGGAGTCACGAGCAGTACTTC. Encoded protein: CATKTSGSHEQYF.